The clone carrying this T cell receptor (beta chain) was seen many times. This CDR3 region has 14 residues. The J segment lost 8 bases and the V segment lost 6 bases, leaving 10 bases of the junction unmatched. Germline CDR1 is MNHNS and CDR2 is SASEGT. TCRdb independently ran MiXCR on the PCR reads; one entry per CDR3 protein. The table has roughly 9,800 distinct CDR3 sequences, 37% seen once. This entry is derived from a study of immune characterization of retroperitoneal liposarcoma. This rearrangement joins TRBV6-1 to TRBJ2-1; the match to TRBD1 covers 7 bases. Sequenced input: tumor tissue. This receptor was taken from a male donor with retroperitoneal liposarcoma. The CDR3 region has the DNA TGTGCCAGCAGCCGACGGGACAGCCATTATGAGCAGTTCTTC. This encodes CASSRRDSHYEQFF.